This TCR beta chain was captured by sequencing in a study of T cell changes during pregnancy in multiple sclerosis. Produced via immunoSEQ multiplex PCR; TCRdb's table is partial and in-frame only. The sample consists of about 57,000 clones, around nine tenths of them appearing once. The CDR3 totals 13 residues. Germline CDR1 and CDR2: SGHKS and YYEKEE (reference sequence). Between the trimmed V and J ends, which lost 3 bases and 3 bases, there was a span of 10 bases. The rearrangement links TRBV5-5 to TRBJ2-7, with a tentative D call TRBD1 (5 bases). Sequencing used CD4+ T cells from peripheral blood mononuclear cells, obtained before pregnancy. The TCR comes from a female donor with multiple sclerosis, enrolled in a pregnancy study. CDR3 nucleotides: TGTGCCAGCAGCTCCCCACAGGTCTACGAGCAGTACTTC. It specifies CASSSPQVYEQYF. The whole variable domain, remainder taken from reference TRBV5-5 and TRBJ2-7, is DAGVTQSPTHLIKTRGQQVTLRCSPISGHKSVSWYQQVLGQGPQFIFQYYEKEERGRGNFPDRFSARQFPNYSSELNVNALLLGDSALYLCASSSPQVYEQYFGPGTRLTVT.